Included here is one T cell receptor beta chain sequence, with context. Assay runs were performed at deep level. In the study's own analysis: Quality scores were absent from the junction-only immunoSEQ sequences, so filtering differed. TCRdb's table, derived via immunoSEQ multiplex PCR, lists solely in-frame clones and lacks some. The DNA gave D and trimming, while V, J and clone size come from that table. The sample yields fewer than 1 million clones, about 96% seen once. The naive CD8 population came from CD45RO-negative cells selected for CCR7, without terminally differentiated effector memory CD45RA+ cells. This specimen belongs to a study of shared clonotypes between healthy human individuals. The CDR3 runs to 15 residues. Germline V lookup: CDR1 SEHNR, CDR2 FQNEAQ (reference sequence). Trimming took off 3 bases at V and 3 bases at J, with 12 bases between the two ends.

The chain links TRBV7-9 to TRBJ1-3; D is possibly TRBD1 (5 bases). Sequencing was done on a sample of naive CD8+ T cells sorted from blood. This TCR was sampled from a young man in good health. The CDR3 nucleotides are TGTGCCAGCAGCTTCCAGGGAGGATTTGGAAACACCATATATTTT. Its translation is CASSFQGGFGNTIYF.